A selection of T cell receptor beta chains follows, all from one sample in a study of memory CD4+ T cells and cytomegalovirus serostatus. The table came from immunoSEQ multiplex PCR; TCRdb's copy has only in-frame clones and leaves some out. The table includes about 58,000 clones, about four fifths detected once. Material for sequencing was memory CD4+ T cells from blood. These receptors originate from an adult in good health and CMV-seronegative. Some clones in this sample may be carry-over from other donors' samples. Both conserved end residues are part of each CDR3. The D gene is left open where the match is weak.

cdr3_length d_call v_call cdr3_aa
15 . TRBV6-5 CASSYSILFRTEAFF
13 . TRBV29-1 CSVGLRVGTEAFF
14 TRBD1 TRBV10-3 CAISRQGSNYEQYF
14 . TRBV15 CATSRETEGYEQYF
12 TRBD2 TRBV29-1 CSVERERDTQYF
14 . TRBV4-2 CASSRDLSGNTIYF
14 . TRBV28 CASSPLPGPYEQYF
11 . TRBV2 CASGREYEQYF
15 TRBD1 TRBV29-1 CSVEDPYRRQGAQYF
17 . TRBV5-4 CASSFDPRVASTDTQYF
16 . TRBV28 CASKAGGGGRRTEQFF
15 . TRBV7-9 CASSLGGGLQDTQYF
14 . TRBV6-1 CASSEQGGNNEQFF
13 . TRBV28 CASTPTPFGEQYF
15 . TRBV30 CAWSRLGRASNEQFF
14 . TRBV6-1 CASSHSSEVWAQHF
15 . TRBV21-1 CASSNGGVSSYEQYF
14 . TRBV9 CASSVSPNGNTIYF
14 . TRBV5-1 CASSLDGGGAEAFF
16 . TRBV5-6 CASSLDLGTSGNTIYF
17 TRBD1 TRBV10-3 CAISVELRQGRSYEQYF